The 4 T cell receptor beta chains listed next were all sequenced from one sample in a study of CD8 T cells in Susac syndrome. The RNA, roughly 0.45 to 1 ug, was put through reverse transcription using random hexamers. One entry per CDR3 protein, called by TCRdb with MiXCR from the immunoSEQ multiplex PCR reads. In the table there are over 95,000 distinct CDR3 sequences, nearly 95% of which are singletons. Sequenced: CD4+ T cells from PBMCs. The receptors originated from a human donor in good health.

The chain combines TRBV5-1 with TRBJ2-1; 8 bases map to TRBD1. From germline, CDR1 is SGHRS and CDR2 YFSETQ. The V segment lost 0 bases and the J segment 0 bases; nucleotides outside the gene matches: 8. The CDR3 spans 18 residues. The CDR3 coding sequence is TGCGCCAGCAGCTTGGTCGGGACAGGCGCAAGCTCCTACAATGAGCAGTTCTTC. Protein: CASSLVGTGASSYNEQFF.

V is TRBV27 and J is TRBJ1-6; D unclear. Trimming left V 5 bases short and J 7 bases short, with 9 bases between. Germline-derived CDR1 and CDR2 are MNHEY and SMNVEV (reference sequence). CDR3 size: 13 residues. DNA for the CDR3: TGTGCCAGCAGTCTGACTGAAAATTCACCCCTCCACTTT. Amino acid sequence: CASSLTENSPLHF.

The rearrangement joins TRBV6-5 to TRBJ2-1; unclear D gene. V was clipped by 0 bases and J by 8 bases, with 2 bases between them. CDR3 length: 11 amino acids. Germline CDR1 is MNHEY and CDR2 is SVGAGI. The DNA of the CDR3 is TGTGCCAGCAGTTACTCTTATGAGCAGTTCTTC. It yields the protein CASSYSYEQFF.

This chain links TRBV30 with TRBJ1-5; TRBD1 matches at 7 bases. V gave up 3 bases and J gave up 4 bases; unmatched junction bases: 9. Germline V gene data show CDR1 as GTSNPN and CDR2 as SVGIG (reference sequence). The CDR3 consists of 15 residues. CDR3 protein: CAWSPLLRGNQPQHF. In DNA, the CDR3 is TGTGCCTGGAGCCCATTACTCAGGGGGAATCAGCCCCAGCATTTT.